The clone carrying this T cell receptor (beta chain) appeared many times. Germline V lookup: CDR1 GTSNPN, CDR2 SVGIG (reference sequence). V dropped 4 bases and J dropped 2 bases, with 14 bases sitting between them. CDR3 length equals 14 residues. This sample is part of a study of T cells in Graves' hyperthyroidism and ophthalmopathy. The source material, RNA transcripts, was used to amplify TCR beta CDR3 regions. Researchers ran a first-round RT-PCR on the TCR CDR3 using the HTBI primer set. TCRdb reprocessed the multiplex PCR reads via MiXCR and lists one record per CDR3 protein. The repertoire holds some 570,000 distinct CDR3 sequences, with under 20% as singletons.

This receptor was taken from a woman under 30 with Graves' ophthalmopathy. The chain has TRBV30 and TRBJ1-2; D is perhaps TRBD1 (5 bases). Material: blood. The CDR3 coding sequence is TGTGCCTGGAATTACGGGGCTGGGAACTATGGCTACACCTTC. This encodes CAWNYGAGNYGYTF.